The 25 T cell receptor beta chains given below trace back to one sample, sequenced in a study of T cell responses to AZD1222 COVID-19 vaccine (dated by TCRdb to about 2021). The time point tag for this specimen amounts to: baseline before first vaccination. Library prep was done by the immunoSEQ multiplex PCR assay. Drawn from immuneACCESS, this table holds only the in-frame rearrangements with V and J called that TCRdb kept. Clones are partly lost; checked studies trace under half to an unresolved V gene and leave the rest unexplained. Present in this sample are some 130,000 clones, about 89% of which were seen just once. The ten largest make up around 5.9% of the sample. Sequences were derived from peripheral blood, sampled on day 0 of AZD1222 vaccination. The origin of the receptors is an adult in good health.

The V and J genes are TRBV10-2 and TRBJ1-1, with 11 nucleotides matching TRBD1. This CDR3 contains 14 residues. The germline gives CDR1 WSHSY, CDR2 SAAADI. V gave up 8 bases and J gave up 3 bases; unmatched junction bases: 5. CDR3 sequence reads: CASGRDRGDTEAFF. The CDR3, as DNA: TGCGCCAGCGGCCGGGACAGGGGGGACACTGAAGCTTTCTTT.

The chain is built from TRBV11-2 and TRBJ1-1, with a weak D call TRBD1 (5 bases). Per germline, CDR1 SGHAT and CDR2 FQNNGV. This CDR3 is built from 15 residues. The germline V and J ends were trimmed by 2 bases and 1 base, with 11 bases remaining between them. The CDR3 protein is CASSLQGTKNTEAFF. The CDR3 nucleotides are TGTGCCAGCAGCTTACAGGGTACTAAGAACACTGAAGCTTTCTTT.

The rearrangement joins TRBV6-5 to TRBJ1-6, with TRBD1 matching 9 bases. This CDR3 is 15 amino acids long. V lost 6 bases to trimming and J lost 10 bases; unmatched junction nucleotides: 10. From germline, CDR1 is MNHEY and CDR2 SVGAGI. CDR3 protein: CASRLGQGGRSPLHF. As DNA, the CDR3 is TGTGCCAGCAGGTTGGGACAGGGAGGCAGATCACCCCTCCACTTT.

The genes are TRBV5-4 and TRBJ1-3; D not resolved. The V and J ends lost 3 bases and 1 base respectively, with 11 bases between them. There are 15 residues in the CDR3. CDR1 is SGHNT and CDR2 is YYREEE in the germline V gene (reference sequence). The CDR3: CASSSKEGSGNTIYF. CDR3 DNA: TGTGCCAGCAGCTCGAAGGAGGGATCTGGAAACACCATATATTTT.

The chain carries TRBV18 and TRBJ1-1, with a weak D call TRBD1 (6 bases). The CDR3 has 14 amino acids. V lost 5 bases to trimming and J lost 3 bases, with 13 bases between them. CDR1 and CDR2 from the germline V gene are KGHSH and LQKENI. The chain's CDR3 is CASSGVGQYTEAFF. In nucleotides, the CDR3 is TGTGCCAGCTCAGGGGTCGGACAGTACACTGAAGCTTTCTTT.

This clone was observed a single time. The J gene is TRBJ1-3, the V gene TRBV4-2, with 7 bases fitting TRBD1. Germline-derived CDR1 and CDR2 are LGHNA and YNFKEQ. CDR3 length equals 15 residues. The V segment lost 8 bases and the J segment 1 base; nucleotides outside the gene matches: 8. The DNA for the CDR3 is TGTGCCAGCCGAGTGGGACAGAGATCTGGAAACACCATATATTTT. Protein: CASRVGQRSGNTIYF.

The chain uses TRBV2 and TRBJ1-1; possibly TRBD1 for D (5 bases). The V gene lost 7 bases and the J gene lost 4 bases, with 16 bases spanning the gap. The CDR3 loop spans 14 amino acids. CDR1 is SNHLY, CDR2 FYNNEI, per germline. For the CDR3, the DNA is TGTGCCAGCACCGAGGTGGCAGGGAGCACTGAAGCTTTCTTT. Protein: CASTEVAGSTEAFF.

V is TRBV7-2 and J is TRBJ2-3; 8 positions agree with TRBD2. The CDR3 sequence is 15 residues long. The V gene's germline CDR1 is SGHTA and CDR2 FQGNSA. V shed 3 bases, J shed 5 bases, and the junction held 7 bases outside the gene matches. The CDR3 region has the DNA TGTGCCAGCAGCTTGGCGGGGGGCTTAGTAGATACGCAGTATTTT. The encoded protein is CASSLAGGLVDTQYF. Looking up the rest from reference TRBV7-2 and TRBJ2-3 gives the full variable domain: GAGVSQSPSNKVTEKGKDVELRCDPISGHTALYWYRQSLGQGLEFLIYFQGNSAPDKSGLPSDRFSAERTGGSVSTLTIQRTQQEDSAVYLCASSLAGGLVDTQYFGPGTRLTVL.

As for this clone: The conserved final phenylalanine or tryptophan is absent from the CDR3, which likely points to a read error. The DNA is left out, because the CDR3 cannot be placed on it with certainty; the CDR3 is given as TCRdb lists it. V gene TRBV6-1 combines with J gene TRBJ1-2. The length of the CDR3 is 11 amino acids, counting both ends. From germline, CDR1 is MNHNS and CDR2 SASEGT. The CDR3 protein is CASSEGGRAST.

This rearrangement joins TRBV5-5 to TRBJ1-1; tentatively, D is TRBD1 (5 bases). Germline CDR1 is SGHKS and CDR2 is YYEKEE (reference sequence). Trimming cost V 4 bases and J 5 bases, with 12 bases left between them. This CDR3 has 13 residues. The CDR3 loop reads CASSPQGWTEAFF. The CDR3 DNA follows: TGTGCCAGCAGCCCCCAGGGTTGGACTGAAGCTTTCTTT.

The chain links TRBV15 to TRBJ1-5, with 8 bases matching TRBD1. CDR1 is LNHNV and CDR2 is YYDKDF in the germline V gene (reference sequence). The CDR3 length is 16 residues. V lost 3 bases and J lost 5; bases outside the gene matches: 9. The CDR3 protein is CATSRTGDPSYQPQHF. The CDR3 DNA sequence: TGTGCCACCAGCAGGACAGGGGATCCTTCATATCAGCCCCAGCATTTT.

DNA for the CDR3: TGCGCCAGGGAGGGGTATAATTCACCCCTCCACTTT. This codes for CAREGYNSPLHF. The chain links TRBV5-1 to TRBJ1-6; tentatively, D is TRBD1 (5 bases). The CDR3 loop spans 12 amino acids. In germline, CDR1 is SGHRS, CDR2 YFSETQ. V was clipped by 8 bases and J by 4 bases, with 7 bases between them.

CDR3: CASSLALEAYNEQFF. The CDR3 DNA is TGTGCCAGCAGCTTAGCGCTCGAGGCCTACAATGAGCAGTTCTTC. This chain links TRBV7-6 with TRBJ2-1; D not certain. Germline-derived CDR1 and CDR2 are SGHVS and FNYEAQ. The CDR3 is made up of 15 amino acids. Trimming cost V 0 bases and J 2 bases, with 8 bases left between them.

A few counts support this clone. CDR3 DNA: TGCGCCAGCAGCTTGGAGGGGACGAATGGCTACACCTTC. Translated, it gives CASSLEGTNGYTF. The J gene is TRBJ1-2, the V gene TRBV5-1, with TRBD1 as a possible D gene (5 bases). Per the germline V gene, CDR1 is SGHRS and CDR2 is YFSETQ. V lost 0 bases to trimming and J lost 6 bases, with 9 bases between them. The CDR3 length is 13 residues.

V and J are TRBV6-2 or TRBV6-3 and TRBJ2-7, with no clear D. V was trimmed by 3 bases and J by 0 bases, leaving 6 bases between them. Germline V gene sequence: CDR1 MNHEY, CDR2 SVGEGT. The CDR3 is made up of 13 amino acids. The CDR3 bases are TGTGCCAGCAGTTATAGTGTCTCCTACGAGCAGTACTTC. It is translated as CASSYSVSYEQYF.

The CDR3 is CASSALGTVHGYTF. The CDR3 bases are TGTGCCAGCAGCGCACTAGGGACAGTCCATGGCTACACCTTC. The chain recombines TRBV9 with TRBJ1-2; 7 bases are shared with TRBD1. The ends lost 3 bases at V and 6 bases at J; junction bases unmatched: 8. This CDR3 is 14 amino acids long. Germline V lookup: CDR1 SGDLS, CDR2 YYNGEE.

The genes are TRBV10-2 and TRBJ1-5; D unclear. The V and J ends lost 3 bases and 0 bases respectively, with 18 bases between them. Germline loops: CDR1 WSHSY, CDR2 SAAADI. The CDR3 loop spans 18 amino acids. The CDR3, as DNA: TGCGCCAGCAGTGATCAGGCAGCCTTTACCCTTAGCAATCAGCCCCAGCATTTT. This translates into CASSDQAAFTLSNQPQHF.

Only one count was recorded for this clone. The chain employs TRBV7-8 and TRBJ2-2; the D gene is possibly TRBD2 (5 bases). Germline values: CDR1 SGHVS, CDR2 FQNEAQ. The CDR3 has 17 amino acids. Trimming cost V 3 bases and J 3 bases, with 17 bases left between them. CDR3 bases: TGTGCCAGCAGCTTTCGGATTAGAGGGCGCGACACCGGGGAGCTGTTTTTT. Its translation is CASSFRIRGRDTGELFF.

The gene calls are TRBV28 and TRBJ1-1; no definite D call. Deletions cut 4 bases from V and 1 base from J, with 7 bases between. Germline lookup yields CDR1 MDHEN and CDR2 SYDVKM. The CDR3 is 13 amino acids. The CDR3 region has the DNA TGTGCCAGCAGTTCTTTGAGGAACACTGAAGCTTTCTTT. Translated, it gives CASSSLRNTEAFF. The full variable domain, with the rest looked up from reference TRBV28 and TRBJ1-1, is DVKVTQSSRYLVKRTGEKVFLECVQDMDHENMFWYRQDPGLGLRLIYFSYDVKMKEKGDIPEGYSVSREKKERFSLILESASTNQTSMYLCASSSLRNTEAFFGQGTRLTVV.

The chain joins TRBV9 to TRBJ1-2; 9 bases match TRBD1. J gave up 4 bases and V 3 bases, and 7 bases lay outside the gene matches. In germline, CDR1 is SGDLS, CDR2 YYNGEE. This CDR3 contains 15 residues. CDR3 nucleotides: TGTGCCAGCAGCGAGGGACAGGGCCGCGGCTATGGCTACACCTTC. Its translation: CASSEGQGRGYGYTF.

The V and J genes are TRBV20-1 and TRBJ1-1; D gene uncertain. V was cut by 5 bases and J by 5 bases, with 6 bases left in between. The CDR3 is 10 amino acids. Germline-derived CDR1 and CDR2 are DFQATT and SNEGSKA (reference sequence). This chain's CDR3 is CSAYNTEAFF. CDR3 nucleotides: TGCAGTGCTTATAATACTGAAGCTTTCTTT.

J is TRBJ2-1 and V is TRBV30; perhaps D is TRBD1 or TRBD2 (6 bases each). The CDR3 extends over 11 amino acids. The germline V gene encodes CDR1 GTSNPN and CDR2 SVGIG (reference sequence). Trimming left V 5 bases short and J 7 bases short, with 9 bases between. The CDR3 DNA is TGTGCCTGGGGAGGGGGTAATGAGCAGTTCTTC. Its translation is CAWGGGNEQFF. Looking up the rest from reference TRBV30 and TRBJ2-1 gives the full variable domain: SQTIHQWPATLVQPVGSPLSLECTVEGTSNPNLYWYRQAAGRGLQLLFYSVGIGQISSEVPQNLSASRPQDRQFILSSKKLLLSDSGFYLCAWGGGNEQFFGPGTRLTVL.

CDR3 nucleotides: TGTGCCAGCAGTCACCTCTCCTCCCTTTATGAGAATTCACCCCTCCACTTT. It yields the protein CASSHLSSLYENSPLHF. The rearrangement joins TRBV6-6 to TRBJ1-6; no reliable D call. Germline V gene sequence: CDR1 MNHNY, CDR2 SVGAGI (reference sequence). V was cut by 5 bases and J by 7 bases, with 21 bases left in between. The length of the CDR3 is 17 residues.

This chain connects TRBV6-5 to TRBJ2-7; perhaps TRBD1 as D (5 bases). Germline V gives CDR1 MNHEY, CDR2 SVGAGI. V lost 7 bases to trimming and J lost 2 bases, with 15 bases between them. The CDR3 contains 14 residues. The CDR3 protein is CASMGPFATYEQYF. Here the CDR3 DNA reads TGTGCCAGCATGGGGCCCTTTGCTACCTACGAGCAGTACTTC.

CDR3 amino acids: CASSSGETRNIQYF. For the CDR3, the DNA is TGTGCCAGCAGTTCGGGCGAGACTAGAAACATTCAGTACTTC. The chain combines TRBV6-5 with TRBJ2-4; possible D gene TRBD2, 6 bases. The CDR3 covers 14 residues. Germline CDR1 MNHEY, CDR2 SVGAGI. The germline V and J ends were trimmed by 4 bases and 6 bases, with 13 bases remaining between them.